This T cell receptor beta chain stems from a study of blood T cell repertoires in COVID-19. Study summary: PBMCs, B-cell-depleted T cells, or T cells provided the cDNA or gDNA that made up the material.

Germline V lookup: CDR1 SGHAT, CDR2 FQNNGV. V was pared by 5 bases and J by 8 bases, with 9 bases between. The CDR3 has 12 amino acids. Sequenced by immunoSEQ multiplex PCR; TCRdb stores in-frame clones only, minus some. The sample carries around 270,000 clones, about 83% recorded once. This receptor was taken from a woman in her thirties or forties who had recovered from COVID-19. The sequenced sample was peripheral blood. The chain employs TRBV11-2 and TRBJ1-4; D unresolved. The CDR3: CASSRQREKLFF. The CDR3 DNA sequence: TGTGCCAGCAGCCGTCAGCGCGAAAAACTGTTTTTT.